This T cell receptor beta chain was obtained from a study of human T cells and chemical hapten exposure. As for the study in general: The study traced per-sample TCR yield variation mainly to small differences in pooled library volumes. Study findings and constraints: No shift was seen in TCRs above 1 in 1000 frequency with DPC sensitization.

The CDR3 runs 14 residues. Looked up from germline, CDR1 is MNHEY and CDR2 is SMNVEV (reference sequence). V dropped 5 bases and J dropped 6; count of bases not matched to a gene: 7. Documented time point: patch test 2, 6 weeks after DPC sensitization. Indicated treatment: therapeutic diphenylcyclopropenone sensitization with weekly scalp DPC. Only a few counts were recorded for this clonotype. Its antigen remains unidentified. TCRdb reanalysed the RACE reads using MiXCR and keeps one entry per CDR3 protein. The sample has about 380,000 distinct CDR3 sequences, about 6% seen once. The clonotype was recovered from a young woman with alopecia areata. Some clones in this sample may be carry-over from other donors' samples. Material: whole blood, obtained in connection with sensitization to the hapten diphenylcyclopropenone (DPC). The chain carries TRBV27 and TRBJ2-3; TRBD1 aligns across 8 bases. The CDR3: CASSPDRGEDTQYF. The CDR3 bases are TGTGCCAGCAGTCCCGACAGGGGAGAGGATACGCAGTATTTT.